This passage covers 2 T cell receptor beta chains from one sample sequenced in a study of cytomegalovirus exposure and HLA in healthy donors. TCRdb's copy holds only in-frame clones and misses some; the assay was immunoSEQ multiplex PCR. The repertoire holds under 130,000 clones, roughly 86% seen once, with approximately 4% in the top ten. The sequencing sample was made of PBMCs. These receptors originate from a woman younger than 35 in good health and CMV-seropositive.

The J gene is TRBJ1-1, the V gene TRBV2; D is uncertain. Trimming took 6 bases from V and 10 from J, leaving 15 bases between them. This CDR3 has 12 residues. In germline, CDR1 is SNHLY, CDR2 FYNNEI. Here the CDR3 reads CASSLQERGAFF. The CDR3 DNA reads TGTGCCAGCAGCTTGCAGGAGCGGGGAGCTTTCTTT. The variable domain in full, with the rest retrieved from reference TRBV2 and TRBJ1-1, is EPEVTQTPSHQVTQMGQEVILRCVPISNHLYFYWYRQILGQKVEFLVSFYNNEISEKSEIFDDQFSVERPDGSNFTLKIRSTKLEDSAMYFCASSLQERGAFFGQGTRLTVV.

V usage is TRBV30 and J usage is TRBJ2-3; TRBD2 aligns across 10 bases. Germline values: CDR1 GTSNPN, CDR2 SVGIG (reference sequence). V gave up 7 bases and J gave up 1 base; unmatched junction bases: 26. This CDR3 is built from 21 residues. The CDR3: CASLSLAGVGGQERGTDTQYF. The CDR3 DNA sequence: TGTGCCTCCCTGTCGCTAGCGGGAGTCGGAGGTCAAGAGAGGGGCACAGATACGCAGTATTTT. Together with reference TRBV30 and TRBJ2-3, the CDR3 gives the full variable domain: SQTIHQWPATLVQPVGSPLSLECTVEGTSNPNLYWYRQAAGRGLQLLFYSVGIGQISSEVPQNLSASRPQDRQFILSSKKLLLSDSGFYLCASLSLAGVGGQERGTDTQYFGPGTRLTVL.